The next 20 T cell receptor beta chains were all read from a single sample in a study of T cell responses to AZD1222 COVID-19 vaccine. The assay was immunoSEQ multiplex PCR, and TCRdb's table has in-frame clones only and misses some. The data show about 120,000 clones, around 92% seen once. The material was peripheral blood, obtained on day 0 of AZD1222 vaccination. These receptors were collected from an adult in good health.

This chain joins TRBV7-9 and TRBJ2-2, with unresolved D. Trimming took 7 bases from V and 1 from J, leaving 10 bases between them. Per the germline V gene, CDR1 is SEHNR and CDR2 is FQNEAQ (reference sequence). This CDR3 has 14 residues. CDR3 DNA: TGTGCCAGCAACGGACCGGTGAACACCGGGGAGCTGTTTTTT. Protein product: CASNGPVNTGELFF.

For the CDR3, the DNA is TGTGCCAGCAGCGATCCAGGGGTCGGGAACACTGAAGCTTTCTTT. It yields the protein CASSDPGVGNTEAFF. This sequence joins TRBV6-2 or TRBV6-3 and TRBJ1-1; maybe TRBD1 (6 bases). V lost 6 bases, J lost 1 base, and 15 bases lay in between. This CDR3 contains 15 residues. Germline CDR1 and CDR2: MNHEY and SVGEGT.

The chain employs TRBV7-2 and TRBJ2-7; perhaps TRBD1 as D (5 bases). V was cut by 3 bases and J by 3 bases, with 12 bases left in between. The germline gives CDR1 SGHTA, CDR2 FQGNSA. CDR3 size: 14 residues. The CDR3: CASSFARGLYEQYF. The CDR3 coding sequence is TGTGCCAGCAGCTTTGCTAGGGGTCTCTACGAGCAGTACTTC. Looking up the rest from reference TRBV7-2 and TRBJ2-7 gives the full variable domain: GAGVSQSPSNKVTEKGKDVELRCDPISGHTALYWYRQSLGQGLEFLIYFQGNSAPDKSGLPSDRFSAERTGGSVSTLTIQRTQQEDSAVYLCASSFARGLYEQYFGPGTRLTVT.

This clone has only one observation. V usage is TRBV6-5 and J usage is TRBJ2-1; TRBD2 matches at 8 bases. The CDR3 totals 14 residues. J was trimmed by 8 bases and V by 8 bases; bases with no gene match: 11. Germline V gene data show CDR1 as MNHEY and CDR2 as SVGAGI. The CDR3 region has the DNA TGTGCCAGCTACGGGGCCGCGGGGGGATATGAGCAGTTCTTC. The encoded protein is CASYGAAGGYEQFF.

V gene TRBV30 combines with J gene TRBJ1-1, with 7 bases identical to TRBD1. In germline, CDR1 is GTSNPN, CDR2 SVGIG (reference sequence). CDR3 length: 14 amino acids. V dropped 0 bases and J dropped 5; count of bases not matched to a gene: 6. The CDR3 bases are TGTGCCTGGAGTGTAATACAGGGGTTGACTGAAGCTTTCTTT. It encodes CAWSVIQGLTEAFF.

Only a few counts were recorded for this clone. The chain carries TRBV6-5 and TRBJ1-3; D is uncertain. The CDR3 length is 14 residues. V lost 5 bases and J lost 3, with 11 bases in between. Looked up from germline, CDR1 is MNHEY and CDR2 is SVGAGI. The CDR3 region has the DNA TGTGCCAGCAGTACCCTGACTAGTGGAAACACCATATATTTT. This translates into CASSTLTSGNTIYF.

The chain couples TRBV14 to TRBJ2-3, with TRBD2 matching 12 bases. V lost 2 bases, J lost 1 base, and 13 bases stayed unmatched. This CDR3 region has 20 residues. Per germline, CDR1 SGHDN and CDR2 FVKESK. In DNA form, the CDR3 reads TGTGCCAGCAGCCAATCTTCTAACCCTAGCGGGAGGGCCGGCACAGATACGCAGTATTTT. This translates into CASSQSSNPSGRAGTDTQYF.

The CDR3 region has the DNA TGCGCCAGCCTTCTCGGCCAAGCGGGCGATGAGCAGTTCTTC. Translating it yields CASLLGQAGDEQFF. J is TRBJ2-1 and V is TRBV4-1, with D tentatively TRBD2 (6 bases). V was clipped by 8 bases and J by 8 bases, with 19 bases between them. CDR1 MGHRA and CDR2 YSYEKL come from the germline V gene. The CDR3 sequence is 14 residues long.

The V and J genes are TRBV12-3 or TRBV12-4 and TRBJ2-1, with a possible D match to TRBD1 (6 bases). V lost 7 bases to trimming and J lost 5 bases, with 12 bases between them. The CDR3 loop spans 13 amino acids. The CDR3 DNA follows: TGTGCCAGCACCACGGACAGAAACAATGAGCAGTTCTTC. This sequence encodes CASTTDRNNEQFF.

CDR3: CASLGLTTDTQYF. The CDR3 region has the DNA TGTGCCAGCTTGGGACTCACCACAGATACGCAGTATTTT. V is TRBV7-9 and J is TRBJ2-3; possible D gene TRBD2, 6 bases. V was shortened by 8 bases and J by 2 bases, with 11 bases between the two germline ends. The V gene's germline CDR1 is SEHNR and CDR2 FQNEAQ (reference sequence). The CDR3 loop spans 13 amino acids.

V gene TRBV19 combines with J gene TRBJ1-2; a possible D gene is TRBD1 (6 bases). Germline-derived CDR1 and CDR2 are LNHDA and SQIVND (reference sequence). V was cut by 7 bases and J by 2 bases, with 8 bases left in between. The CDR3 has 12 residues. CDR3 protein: CASKTGNYGYTF. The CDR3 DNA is TGTGCCAGTAAAACAGGGAACTATGGCTACACCTTC.

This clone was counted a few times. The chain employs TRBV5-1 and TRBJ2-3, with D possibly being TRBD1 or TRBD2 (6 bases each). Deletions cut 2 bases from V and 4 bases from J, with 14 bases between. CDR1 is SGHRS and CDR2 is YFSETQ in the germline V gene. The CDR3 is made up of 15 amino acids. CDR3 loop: CASSFSGGASDTQYF. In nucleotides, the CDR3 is TGCGCCAGCAGCTTCTCCGGGGGCGCATCAGATACGCAGTATTTT.

The CDR3 nucleotides are TGTGCCAGCAGCGCAGACAGTGTACGGCTATATCAGCCCCAGCATTTT. It codes for CASSADSVRLYQPQHF. J is TRBJ1-5 and V is TRBV4-2, with a possible D match to TRBD1 (5 bases). With 5 bases removed from V and 5 bases from J, the gap between germline ends came to 19 bases. The CDR3 runs to 16 residues. In germline, CDR1 is LGHNA, CDR2 YNFKEQ.

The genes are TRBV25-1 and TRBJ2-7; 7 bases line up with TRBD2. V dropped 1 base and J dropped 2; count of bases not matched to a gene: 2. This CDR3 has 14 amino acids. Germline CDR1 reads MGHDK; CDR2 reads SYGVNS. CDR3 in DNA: TGTGCCAGCAGTGAATGGGAGGGCCCCTACGAGCAGTACTTC. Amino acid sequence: CASSEWEGPYEQYF.

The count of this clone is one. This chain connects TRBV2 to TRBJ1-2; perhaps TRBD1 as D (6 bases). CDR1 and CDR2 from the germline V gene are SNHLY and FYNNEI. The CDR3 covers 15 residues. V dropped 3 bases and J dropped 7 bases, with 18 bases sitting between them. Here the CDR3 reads CASSDGQPTGGGYTF. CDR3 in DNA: TGTGCCAGCAGTGACGGACAGCCGACGGGAGGTGGCTACACCTTC.

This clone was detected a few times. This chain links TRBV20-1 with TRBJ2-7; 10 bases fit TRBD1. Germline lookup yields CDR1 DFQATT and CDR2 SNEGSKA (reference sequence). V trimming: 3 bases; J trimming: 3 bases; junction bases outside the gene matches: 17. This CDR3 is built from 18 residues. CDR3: CSASPGTGAKLGFYEQYF. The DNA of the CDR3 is TGCAGTGCTAGTCCTGGGACAGGGGCTAAATTGGGGTTCTACGAGCAGTACTTC.

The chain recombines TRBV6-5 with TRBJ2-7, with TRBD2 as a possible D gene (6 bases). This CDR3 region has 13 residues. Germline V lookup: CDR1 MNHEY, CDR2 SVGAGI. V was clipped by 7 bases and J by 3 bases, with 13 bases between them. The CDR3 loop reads CASIVGTFYEQYF. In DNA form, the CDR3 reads TGTGCCAGCATCGTAGGGACTTTCTACGAGCAGTACTTC.

The CDR3 spells CASSLEEGQPQHF. Written as DNA, the CDR3 is TGTGCCAGCAGCTTAGAGGAGGGTCAGCCCCAGCATTTT. The V and J genes are TRBV7-8 and TRBJ1-5, with unresolved D. This CDR3 has 13 amino acids. Trimming pared 1 base from V and 6 bases from J, leaving 7 bases between. Germline V gene data show CDR1 as SGHVS and CDR2 as FQNEAQ.

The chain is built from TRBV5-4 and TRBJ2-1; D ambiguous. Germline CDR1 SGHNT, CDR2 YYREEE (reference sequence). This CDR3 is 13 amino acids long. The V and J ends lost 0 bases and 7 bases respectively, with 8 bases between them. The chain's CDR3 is CASSLAMVNEQFF. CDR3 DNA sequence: TGTGCCAGCAGCTTGGCCATGGTGAATGAGCAGTTCTTC.

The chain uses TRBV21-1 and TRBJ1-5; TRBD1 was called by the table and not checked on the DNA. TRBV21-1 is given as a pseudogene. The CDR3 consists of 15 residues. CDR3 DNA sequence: TGTGCCAGCAGCAAAGTCAGGATTAGCAATCAGCCCCAGCATTTT. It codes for CASSKVRISNQPQHF.